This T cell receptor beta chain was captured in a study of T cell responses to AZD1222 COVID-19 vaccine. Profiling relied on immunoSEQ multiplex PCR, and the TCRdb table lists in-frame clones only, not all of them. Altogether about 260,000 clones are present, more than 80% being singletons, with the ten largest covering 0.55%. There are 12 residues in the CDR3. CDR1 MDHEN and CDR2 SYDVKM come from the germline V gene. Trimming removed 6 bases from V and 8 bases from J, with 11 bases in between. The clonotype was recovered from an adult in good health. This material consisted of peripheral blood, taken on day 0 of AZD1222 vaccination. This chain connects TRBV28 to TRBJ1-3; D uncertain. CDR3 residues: CASSAVGYTIYF. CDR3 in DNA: TGTGCCAGCAGCGCAGTCGGGTACACCATATATTTT.